The 13 T cell receptor beta chains listed next were all sequenced from one sample in a study of blood T cells in healthy people across ages. Sample-barcoded 5' priming and a J-beta primer mix drove a second PCR of about 7 to 11 cycles. MiXCR, applied by TCRdb to the 5' RACE reads, yields one record per CDR3 protein. The table includes hundreds of thousands of distinct CDR3 sequences, under 45% detected once. The sequenced sample consisted of blood. The receptors shown here come from a man in his sixties in good health.

This clonotype appeared many times. This chain connects TRBV7-2 to TRBJ2-5, with D maybe TRBD2 (6 bases). The germline V and J ends were trimmed by 1 base and 5 bases, with 11 bases remaining between them. Looked up from germline, CDR1 is SGHTA and CDR2 is FQGNSA. The CDR3 length is 14 residues. The CDR3 region is CASSLGVGGETQYF. CDR3 coding DNA: TGTGCCAGCAGCTTAGGGGTCGGAGGGGAGACCCAGTACTTC.

This clonotype has a handful of counts. The chain recombines TRBV29-1 with TRBJ1-2; 10 nucleotides agree with TRBD1. The germline V gene has CDR1 SQVTM and CDR2 ANQGSEA. The CDR3 has 15 amino acids. V lost 3 bases and J lost 3; bases outside the gene matches: 7. CDR3 sequence reads: CSVDLTGGDDYGYTF. DNA of the CDR3: TGCAGCGTTGATCTGACAGGGGGCGATGACTATGGCTACACCTTC.

This chain uses TRBV7-3 with TRBJ2-3; 10 nucleotides match TRBD2. Germline CDR1 is SGHTA and CDR2 is FQGTGA. This CDR3 has 16 residues. The J segment lost 6 bases and the V segment lost 2 bases, leaving 8 bases of the junction unmatched. For the CDR3, the DNA is TGTGCCAGCAGCTTAGCCCTTACTAGCGGGATTGATACGCAGTATTTT. Translation gives CASSLALTSGIDTQYF.

The V and J genes are TRBV7-6 and TRBJ2-3; the D gene could be TRBD1 or TRBD2 (5 bases each). The CDR3 length is 14 residues. Germline V gives CDR1 SGHVS, CDR2 FNYEAQ. The ends were cut back, 6 bases at V and 2 bases at J, with 12 bases in the middle. The CDR3 here is CASSTGTSTDTQYF. The CDR3 bases are TGTGCCAGCAGTACCGGGACCTCCACAGATACGCAGTATTTT.

This rearrangement joins TRBV4-3 to TRBJ2-7; the D gene is possibly TRBD1 (6 bases). With 1 base removed from V and 0 bases from J, the gap between germline ends came to 10 bases. The CDR3 extends over 15 amino acids. Per germline, CDR1 LGHNA and CDR2 YSLEER. In nucleotides, the CDR3 is TGCGCCAGCAGCCAAGGTCAGGGGACCTCCTACGAGCAGTACTTC. As protein: CASSQGQGTSYEQYF.

The CDR3 sequence is CASSWGHDSETQYF. In nucleotides, the CDR3 is TGTGCCAGCAGCTGGGGCCATGACTCAGAGACCCAGTACTTC. The chain couples TRBV7-2 to TRBJ2-5; D may be TRBD1 (5 bases). Trimming shortened V by 4 bases and J by 4 bases, and 13 bases separated the two germline ends. The CDR3 contains 14 residues. Germline CDR1 reads SGHTA; CDR2 reads FQGNSA. Variable domain in full (rest from reference TRBV7-2 and TRBJ2-5): GAGVSQSPSNKVTEKGKDVELRCDPISGHTALYWYRQSLGQGLEFLIYFQGNSAPDKSGLPSDRFSAERTGGSVSTLTIQRTQQEDSAVYLCASSWGHDSETQYFGPGTRLLVL.

On this clonotype: A read error may explain this, as a much larger clone is one base away. The J gene is TRBJ2-1, the V gene TRBV29-1; 8 positions match TRBD2. The CDR3 consists of 13 residues. Losses at the gene ends were 8 bases for V and 6 bases for J; bases not matched to a gene: 9. The germline gives CDR1 SQVTM, CDR2 ANQGSEA. CDR3 nucleotide sequence: TGCAGCTTCCAAAGGACTAGCCTCAATGAGCAGTTCTTC. Translating it yields CSFQRTSLNEQFF.

CDR3 sequence reads: CASSTRGGILETQYF. The CDR3 DNA reads as TGTGCCAGCAGCACCCGAGGGGGGATTTTGGAGACCCAGTACTTC. The chain has TRBV9 and TRBJ2-5; D may match TRBD1 or TRBD2 (6 bases each). Deletions cut 4 bases from V and 5 bases from J, with 18 bases between. This CDR3 contains 15 residues. CDR1 SGDLS and CDR2 YYNGEE come from the germline V gene.

The sample holds a few counts of this clonotype. The V gene is TRBV20-1, the J gene TRBJ2-7; D assignment may be TRBD1 or TRBD2 (5 bases each). The CDR3 spans 14 residues. Germline loops: CDR1 DFQATT, CDR2 SNEGSKA (reference sequence). The V end lost 3 bases, the J end lost 2 bases, and 14 bases lay between the germline ends. The CDR3 sequence is CSASEGTATYEQYF. CDR3 bases: TGCAGTGCTAGCGAAGGGACGGCAACCTACGAGCAGTACTTC.

The CDR3, as DNA: TGTGCCAGCAGCTTAGTTACTAGCGGGGAATATTACAATGAGCAGTTCTTC. Its protein product is CASSLVTSGEYYNEQFF. This chain links TRBV11-2 with TRBJ2-1, with TRBD2 matching 10 bases. V was pared by 1 base and J by 4 bases, with 7 bases of the junction left unmatched. The CDR3 runs 17 residues. In germline, CDR1 is SGHAT, CDR2 FQNNGV.

The sample holds a few counts of this clonotype. This rearrangement joins TRBV7-2 to TRBJ2-7, with D perhaps assigned TRBD1 or TRBD2 (5 bases each). CDR1 and CDR2 from the germline V gene are SGHTA and FQGNSA. CDR3 length: 14 residues. V was clipped by 0 bases and J by 6 bases, with 12 bases between them. CDR3 DNA sequence: TGTGCCAGCAGCTTAGCGGGGGTTCGAGTCGAGCAGTACTTC. It encodes CASSLAGVRVEQYF.

The table lists this clonotype with a few counts. The chain has TRBV6-2 or TRBV6-3 and TRBJ2-1; perhaps TRBD2 as D (7 bases). V was shortened by 6 bases and J by 6 bases, with 21 bases between the two germline ends. Germline values: CDR1 MNHEY, CDR2 SVGEGT. This CDR3 region has 16 residues. As DNA, the CDR3 is TGTGCCAGCAGCCCGCTGGGGGGGGCCCTAGCCAATGAGCAGTTCTTC. It codes for CASSPLGGALANEQFF.

V gene TRBV20-1 combines with J gene TRBJ2-3; D is perhaps TRBD1 or TRBD2 (5 bases each). Per germline, CDR1 DFQATT and CDR2 SNEGSKA (reference sequence). The CDR3 spans 13 residues. Trimming stripped 1 base from V and 4 bases from J, with 9 bases between. The CDR3 DNA is TGCAGTGCTAGAGCTAGCAGGGCAGATACGCAGTATTTT. Protein product: CSARASRADTQYF.